The following is a T cell receptor beta chain sequence with its context. This entry comes from a study of cytomegalovirus exposure and HLA in healthy donors. This CDR3 is built from 12 residues. CDR1 and CDR2 from the germline V gene are SGHTA and FQGNSA. Trimming shortened V by 3 bases and J by 6 bases, and 8 bases separated the two germline ends. Researchers ran the PCR with 60 Vbeta and 13 Jbeta primers. Sequencing used immunoSEQ multiplex PCR; TCRdb keeps in-frame clones, though not all of them. The table lists approximately 140,000 clones, 65% to 80% of them singletons. The receptor was derived from a woman aged 18-29 years in good health and CMV-seronegative. The specimen was PBMCs. This chain connects TRBV7-2 to TRBJ1-2; D is undetermined. The CDR3 spells CASSFGRDGYTF. CDR3 DNA: TGTGCCAGCAGCTTCGGTCGGGATGGCTACACCTTC. The full variable domain, rest sourced from reference TRBV7-2 and TRBJ1-2, is GAGVSQSPSNKVTEKGKDVELRCDPISGHTALYWYRQSLGQGLEFLIYFQGNSAPDKSGLPSDRFSAERTGGSVSTLTIQRTQQEDSAVYLCASSFGRDGYTFGSGTRLTVV.